This T cell receptor beta chain is drawn from a study of T-cell reconstitution after alpha-beta-depleted transplantation in children. As to this clonotype: The antigen is not known.

Whole-study findings and limits: Recipient T cells and thymic progenitors that survived gave rise to the high TCRbeta diversity observed at day 60 in some patients.

As it was prepared, the TCRbeta library received unique molecular identifiers. TCRdb passed the PCR reads through MiXCR, listing each CDR3 protein once. The sample has 250,000 to 400,000 distinct CDR3 sequences; roughly 25% are singletons. The source is a male patient aged 5 to 17 who had a stem cell transplant for acute lymphoblastic leukemia, so the T cells may come from the graft donor. This specimen consisted of PBMCs, mostly from graft donor cells, obtained 180 days after TCRalphabeta/CD19-depleted stem cell transplant.

The CDR3: CASSLTGTGNTEAFF. CDR3 DNA sequence: TGCGCCAGCAGCTTAACCGGGACAGGAAACACTGAAGCTTTCTTT. The chain combines TRBV5-1 with TRBJ1-1; 8 bases map to TRBD1. Germline V gives CDR1 SGHRS, CDR2 YFSETQ. The CDR3 sequence is 15 residues long. V lost 2 bases and J lost 2; bases outside the gene matches: 5.